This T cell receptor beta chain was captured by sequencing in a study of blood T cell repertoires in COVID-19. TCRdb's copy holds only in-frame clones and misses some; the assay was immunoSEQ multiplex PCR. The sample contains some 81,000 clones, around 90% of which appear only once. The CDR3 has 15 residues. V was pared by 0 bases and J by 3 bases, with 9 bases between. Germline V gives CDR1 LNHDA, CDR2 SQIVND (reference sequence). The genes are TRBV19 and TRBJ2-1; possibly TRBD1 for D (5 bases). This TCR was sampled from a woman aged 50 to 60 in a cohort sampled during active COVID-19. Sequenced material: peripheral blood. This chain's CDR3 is CASSIDTQGYNEQFF. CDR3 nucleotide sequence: TGTGCCAGTAGTATAGATACCCAGGGCTACAATGAGCAGTTCTTC. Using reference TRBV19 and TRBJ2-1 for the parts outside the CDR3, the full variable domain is DGGITQSPKYLFRKEGQNVTLSCEQNLNHDAMYWYRQDPGQGLRLIYYSQIVNDFQKGDIAEGYSVSREKKESFPLTVTSAQKNPTAFYLCASSIDTQGYNEQFFGPGTRLTVL.